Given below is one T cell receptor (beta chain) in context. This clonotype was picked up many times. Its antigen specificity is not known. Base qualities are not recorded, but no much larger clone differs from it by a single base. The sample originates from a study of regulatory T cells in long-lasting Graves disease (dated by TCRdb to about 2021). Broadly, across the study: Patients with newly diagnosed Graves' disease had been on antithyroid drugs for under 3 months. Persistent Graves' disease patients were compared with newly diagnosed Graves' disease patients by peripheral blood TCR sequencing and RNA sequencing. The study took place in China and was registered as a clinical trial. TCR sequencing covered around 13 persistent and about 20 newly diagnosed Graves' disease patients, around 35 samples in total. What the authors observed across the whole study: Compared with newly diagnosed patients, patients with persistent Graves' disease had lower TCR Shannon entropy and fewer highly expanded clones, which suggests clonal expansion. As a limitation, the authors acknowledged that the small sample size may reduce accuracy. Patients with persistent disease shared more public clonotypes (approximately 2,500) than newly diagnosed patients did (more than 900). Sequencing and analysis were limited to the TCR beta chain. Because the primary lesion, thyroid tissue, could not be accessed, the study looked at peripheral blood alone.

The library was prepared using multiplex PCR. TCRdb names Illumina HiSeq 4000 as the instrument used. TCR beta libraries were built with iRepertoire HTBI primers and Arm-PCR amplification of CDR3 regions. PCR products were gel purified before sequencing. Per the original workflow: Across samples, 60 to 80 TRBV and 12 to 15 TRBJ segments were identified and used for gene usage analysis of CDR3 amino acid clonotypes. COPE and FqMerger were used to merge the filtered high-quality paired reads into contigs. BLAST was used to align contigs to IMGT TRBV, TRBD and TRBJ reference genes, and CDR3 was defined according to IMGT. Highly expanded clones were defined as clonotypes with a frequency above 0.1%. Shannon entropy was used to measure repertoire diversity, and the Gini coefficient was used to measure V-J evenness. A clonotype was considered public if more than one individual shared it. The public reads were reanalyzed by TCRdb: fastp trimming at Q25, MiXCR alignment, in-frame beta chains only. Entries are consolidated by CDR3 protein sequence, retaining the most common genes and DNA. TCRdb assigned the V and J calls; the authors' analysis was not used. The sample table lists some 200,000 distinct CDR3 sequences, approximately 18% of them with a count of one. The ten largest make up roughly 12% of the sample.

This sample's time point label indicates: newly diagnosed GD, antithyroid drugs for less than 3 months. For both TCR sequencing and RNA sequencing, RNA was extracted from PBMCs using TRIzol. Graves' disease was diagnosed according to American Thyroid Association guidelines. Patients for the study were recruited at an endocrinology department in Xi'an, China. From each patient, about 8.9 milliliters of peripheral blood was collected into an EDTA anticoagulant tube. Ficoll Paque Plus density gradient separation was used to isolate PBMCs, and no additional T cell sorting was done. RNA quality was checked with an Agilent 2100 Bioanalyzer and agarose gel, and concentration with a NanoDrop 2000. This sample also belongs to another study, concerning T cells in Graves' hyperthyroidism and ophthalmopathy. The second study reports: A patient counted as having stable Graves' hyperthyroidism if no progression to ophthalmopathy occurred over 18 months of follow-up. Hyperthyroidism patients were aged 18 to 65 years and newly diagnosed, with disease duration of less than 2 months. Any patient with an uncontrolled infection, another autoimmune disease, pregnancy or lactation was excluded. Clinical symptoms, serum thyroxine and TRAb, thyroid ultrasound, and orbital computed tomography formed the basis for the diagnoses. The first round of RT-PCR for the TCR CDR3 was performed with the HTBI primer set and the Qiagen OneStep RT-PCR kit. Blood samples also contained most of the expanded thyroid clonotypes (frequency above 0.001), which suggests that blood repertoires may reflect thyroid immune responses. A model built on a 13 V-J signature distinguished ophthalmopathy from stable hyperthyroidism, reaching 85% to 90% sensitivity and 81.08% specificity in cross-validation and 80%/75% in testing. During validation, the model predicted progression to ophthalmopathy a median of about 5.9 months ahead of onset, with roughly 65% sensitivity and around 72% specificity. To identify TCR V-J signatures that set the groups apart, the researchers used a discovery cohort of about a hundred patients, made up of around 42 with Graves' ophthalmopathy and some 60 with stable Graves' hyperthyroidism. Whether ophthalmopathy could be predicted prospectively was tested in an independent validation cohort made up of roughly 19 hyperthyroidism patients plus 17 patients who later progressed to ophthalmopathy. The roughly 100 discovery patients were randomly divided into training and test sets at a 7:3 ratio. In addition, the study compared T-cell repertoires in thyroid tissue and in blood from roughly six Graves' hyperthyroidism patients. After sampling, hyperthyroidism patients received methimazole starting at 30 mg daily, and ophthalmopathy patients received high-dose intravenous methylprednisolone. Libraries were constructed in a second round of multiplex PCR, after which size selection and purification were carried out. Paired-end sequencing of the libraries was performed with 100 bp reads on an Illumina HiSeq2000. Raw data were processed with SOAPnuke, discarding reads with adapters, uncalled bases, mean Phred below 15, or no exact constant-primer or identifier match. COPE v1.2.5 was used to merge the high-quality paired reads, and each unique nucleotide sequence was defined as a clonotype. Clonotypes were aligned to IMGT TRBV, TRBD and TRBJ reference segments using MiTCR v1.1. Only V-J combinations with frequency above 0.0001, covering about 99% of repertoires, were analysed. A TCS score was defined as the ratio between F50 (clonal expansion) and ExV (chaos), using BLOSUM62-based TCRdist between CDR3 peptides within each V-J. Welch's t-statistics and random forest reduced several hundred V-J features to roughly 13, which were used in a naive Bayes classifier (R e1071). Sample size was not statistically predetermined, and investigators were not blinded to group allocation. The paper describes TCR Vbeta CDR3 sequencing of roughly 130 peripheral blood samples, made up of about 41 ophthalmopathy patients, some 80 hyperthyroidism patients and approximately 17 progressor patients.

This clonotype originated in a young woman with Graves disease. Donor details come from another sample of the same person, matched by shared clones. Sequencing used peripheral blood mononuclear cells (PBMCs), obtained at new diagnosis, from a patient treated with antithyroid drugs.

CDR3 loop: CASSGDRASSGNTIYF. The DNA sequence is given as TGTGCCAGCAGTGGTGACAGGGCTAGCTCTGGAAACACCATATATTTT. In this chain, TRBV6-1 is recombined with TRBJ1-3; TRBD1 aligns with 7 central bases. Including the terminal cysteine and phenylalanine, the CDR3 comprises 16 residues. Only CDR3 DNA is held: 48 bases, read in frame from base 1. V is pruned by 4 bases and J by 0 bases, leaving 6 bases of the junction without a gene match. CDR1 and CDR2 were assigned from the germline V gene as MNHNS and SASEGT.